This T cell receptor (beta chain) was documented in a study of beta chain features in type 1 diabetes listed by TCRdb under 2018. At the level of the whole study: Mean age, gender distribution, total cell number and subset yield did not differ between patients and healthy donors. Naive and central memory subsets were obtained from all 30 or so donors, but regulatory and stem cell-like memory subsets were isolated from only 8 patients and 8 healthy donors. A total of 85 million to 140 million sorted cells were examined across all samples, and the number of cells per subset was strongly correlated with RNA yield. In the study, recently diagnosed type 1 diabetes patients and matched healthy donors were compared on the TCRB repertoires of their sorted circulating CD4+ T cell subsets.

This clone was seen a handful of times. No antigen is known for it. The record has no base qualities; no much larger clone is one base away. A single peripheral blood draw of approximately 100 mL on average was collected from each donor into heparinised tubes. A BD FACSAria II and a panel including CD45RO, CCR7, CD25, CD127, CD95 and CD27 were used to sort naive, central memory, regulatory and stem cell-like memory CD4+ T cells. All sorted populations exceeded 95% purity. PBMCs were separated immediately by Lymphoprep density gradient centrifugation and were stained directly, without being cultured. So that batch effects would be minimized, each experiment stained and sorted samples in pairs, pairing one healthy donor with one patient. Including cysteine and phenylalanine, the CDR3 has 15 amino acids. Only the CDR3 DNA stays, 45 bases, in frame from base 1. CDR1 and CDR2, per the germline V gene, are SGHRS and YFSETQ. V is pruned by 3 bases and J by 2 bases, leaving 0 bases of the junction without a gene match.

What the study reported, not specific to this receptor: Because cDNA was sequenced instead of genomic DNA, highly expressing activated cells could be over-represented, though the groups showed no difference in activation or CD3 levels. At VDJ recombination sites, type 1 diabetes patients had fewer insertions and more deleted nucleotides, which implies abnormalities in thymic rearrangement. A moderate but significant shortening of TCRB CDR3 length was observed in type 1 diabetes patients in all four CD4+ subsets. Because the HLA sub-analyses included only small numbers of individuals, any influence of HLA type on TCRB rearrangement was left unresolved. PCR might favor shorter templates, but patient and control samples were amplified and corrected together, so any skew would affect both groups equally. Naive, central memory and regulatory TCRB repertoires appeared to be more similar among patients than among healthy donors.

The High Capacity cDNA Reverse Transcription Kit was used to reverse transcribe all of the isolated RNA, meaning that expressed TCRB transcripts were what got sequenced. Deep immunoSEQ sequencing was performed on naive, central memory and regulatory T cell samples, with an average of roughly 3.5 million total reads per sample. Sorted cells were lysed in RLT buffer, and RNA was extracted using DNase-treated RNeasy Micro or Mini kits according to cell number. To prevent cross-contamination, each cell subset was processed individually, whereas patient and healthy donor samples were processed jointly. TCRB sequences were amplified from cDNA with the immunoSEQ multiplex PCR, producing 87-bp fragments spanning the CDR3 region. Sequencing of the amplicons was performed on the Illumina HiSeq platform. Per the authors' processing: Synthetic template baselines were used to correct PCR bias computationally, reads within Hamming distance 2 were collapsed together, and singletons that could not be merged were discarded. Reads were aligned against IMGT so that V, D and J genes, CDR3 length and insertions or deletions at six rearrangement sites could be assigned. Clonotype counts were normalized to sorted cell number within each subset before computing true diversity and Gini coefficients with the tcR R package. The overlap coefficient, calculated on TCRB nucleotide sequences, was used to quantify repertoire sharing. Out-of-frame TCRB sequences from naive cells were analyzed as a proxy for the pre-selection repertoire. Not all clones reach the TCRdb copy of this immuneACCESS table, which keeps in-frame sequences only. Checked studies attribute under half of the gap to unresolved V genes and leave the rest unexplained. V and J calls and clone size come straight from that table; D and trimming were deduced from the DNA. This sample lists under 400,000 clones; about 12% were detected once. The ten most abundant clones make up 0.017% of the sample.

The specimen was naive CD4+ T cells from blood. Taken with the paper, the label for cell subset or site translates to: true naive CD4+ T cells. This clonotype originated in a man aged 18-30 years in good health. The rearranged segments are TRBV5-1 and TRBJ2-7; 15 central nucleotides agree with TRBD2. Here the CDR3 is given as CASSWTSGGAYEQYF. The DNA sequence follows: TGCGCCAGCAGCTGGACTAGCGGGGGGGCCTACGAGCAGTACTTC.